This entry is about one T cell receptor (beta chain). The antigen is unknown. Time point given: pre-sensitization, week 0. As for treatment: therapeutic diphenylcyclopropenone sensitization with weekly scalp DPC. RNA extraction used unfractionated whole blood as the source of total RNA. The V gene lost 0 bases and the J gene lost 4 bases, with 12 bases spanning the gap. Germline V gene lookup returns CDR1 SGHTA and CDR2 FQGNSA. This CDR3 spans 15 amino acids. One entry per CDR3 protein results from TCRdb running MiXCR on the RACE reads. The table includes some 70,000 distinct CDR3 sequences, about 10% detected once. The record originates from a study of human T cells and chemical hapten exposure. Broader study findings: The donors suffered from alopecia, so their immune response may not match that of healthy people. After DPC sensitization, TCRs above 1 in 1000 frequency showed no change.

The chain has TRBV7-2 and TRBJ1-1; D may be TRBD1 (5 bases). The TCR sequence derives from a woman aged 50 to 60 with alopecia areata. Some clones in this sample may be carry-over from other donors' samples. The source material was whole blood, sampled in connection with sensitization to the hapten diphenylcyclopropenone (DPC). The CDR3 loop is CASSLAAGPGTEAFF. Here the CDR3 DNA reads TGTGCCAGCAGCTTAGCGGCAGGGCCGGGCACTGAAGCTTTCTTT.